These 2 T cell receptor beta chains came from one sample sequenced in a study of cytomegalovirus exposure and HLA in healthy donors. The study ran its PCR with 60 Vbeta and 13 Jbeta primers. Repertoires were generated with immunoSEQ multiplex PCR, while TCRdb's copy carries only in-frame clones and drops some. The sample yields 90,000 to 130,000 clones, about 61% seen once. The sequenced sample was PBMCs. These receptors came from a woman younger than 45 in good health and CMV-seronegative.

The sample holds one count of this clone. V usage is TRBV5-1 and J usage is TRBJ2-5, with TRBD2 matching over 7 bases. V shed 0 bases, J shed 0 bases, and the junction held 5 bases outside the gene matches. From germline, CDR1 is SGHRS and CDR2 YFSETQ. CDR3 length: 16 residues. The CDR3 DNA sequence: TGCGCCAGCAGCTTGGTCCTTCTAGCGGACCAAGAGACCCAGTACTTC. As protein: CASSLVLLADQETQYF.

The rearrangement uses TRBV28 and TRBJ1-2; D unclear. Trimming removed 4 bases from V and 2 bases from J, with 2 bases in between. Germline V gene data show CDR1 as MDHEN and CDR2 as SYDVKM. The CDR3 has 11 residues. The CDR3 is CASSSNYGYTF. The CDR3 nucleotides are TGTGCCAGCAGTTCAAACTATGGCTACACCTTC.